Below, 7 T cell receptor beta chains from the same sample are listed, as sequenced in a study of T-cell memory formation after mild COVID-19. One entry per CDR3 protein, called by TCRdb with MiXCR from the 5' RACE reads. The sample lists 180,000 or so distinct CDR3 sequences; 16% were seen once. Sequencing was performed on PBMCs or a T cell subset sorted from them (not recorded which). The receptors here all came from an adult woman who had mild COVID-19 (a few samples of this study predate the infection). Cell type and time point are not known.

This clonotype came up a few times. The V gene is TRBV6-5, the J gene TRBJ2-7; D gene uncertain. V was cut by 6 bases and J by 5 bases, with 11 bases left in between. The CDR3 loop spans 12 amino acids. Germline assignment: CDR1 MNHEY and CDR2 SVGAGI. The CDR3, as DNA: TGTGCCAGCAGCACCGGGTGGAACGAGCAGTACTTC. Translating it yields CASSTGWNEQYF.

This clonotype came up a few times. The V and J genes are TRBV12-3 or TRBV12-4 and TRBJ1-5; D gene ambiguous. V shed 6 bases and J shed 4 bases, with 10 bases lying between them. The CDR3 has 13 residues. CDR3 sequence: CASSMGRNQPQHF. CDR3 coding DNA: TGTGCCAGCAGCATGGGTCGGAATCAGCCCCAGCATTTT.

The gene calls are TRBV5-1 and TRBJ2-2, with D maybe TRBD1 (6 bases). V was pared by 4 bases and J by 5 bases, with 15 bases between. The CDR3 totals 15 residues. Germline values: CDR1 SGHRS, CDR2 YFSETQ. CDR3 bases: TGCGCCAGCAGCCAAACAGGGAGCCGGACCGGGGAGCTGTTTTTT. Translated: CASSQTGSRTGELFF. The variable domain in full, completed from reference TRBV5-1 and TRBJ2-2, reads KAGVTQTPRYLIKTRGQQVTLSCSPISGHRSVSWYQQTPGQGLQFLFEYFSETQRNKGNFPGRFSGRQFSNSRSEMNVSTLELGDSALYLCASSQTGSRTGELFFGEGSRLTVL.

This clonotype was counted only a few times. The chain combines TRBV15 with TRBJ2-1, with D possibly TRBD1 on 6 matching bases. The CDR3 sequence is 11 residues long. Germline V gives CDR1 LNHNV, CDR2 YYDKDF (reference sequence). The V end lost 8 bases, the J end lost 13 bases, and 15 bases lay between the germline ends. CDR3 coding DNA: TGTGCCACCGCCATCCGGGACACTCAGTTCTTC. Encoded protein: CATAIRDTQFF.

The chain carries TRBV4-1 and TRBJ1-2; TRBD1 aligns across 8 bases. The germline CDR1 and CDR2 sequences are MGHRA and YSYEKL. The CDR3 is 15 amino acids. Trimming removed 2 bases from V and 3 bases from J; junction bases left unmatched: 5. In nucleotides, the CDR3 is TGCGCCAGCAGCCAACCTGGACAGGGAGACTATGGCTACACCTTC. It yields the protein CASSQPGQGDYGYTF.

There are a few counts of this clonotype. The J gene is TRBJ2-2, the V gene TRBV6-6, with D possibly being TRBD2 (6 bases). The V gene lost 2 bases and the J gene lost 4 bases, with 11 bases spanning the gap. This CDR3 has 15 residues. CDR1 MNHNY and CDR2 SVGAGI come from the germline V gene (reference sequence). The CDR3: CASSYMVEGTGELFF. In DNA, the CDR3 is TGTGCCAGCAGTTACATGGTGGAGGGCACCGGGGAGCTGTTTTTT.

This clonotype appeared a few times. V gene TRBV29-1 combines with J gene TRBJ2-7, with D possibly being TRBD2 (6 bases). CDR3 length: 12 amino acids. Germline loops: CDR1 SQVTM, CDR2 ANQGSEA. Trimming removed 7 bases from V and 5 bases from J, with 15 bases in between. CDR3 amino acids: CSAWDSGNEQYF. The CDR3 DNA follows: TGCAGCGCCTGGGACTCAGGGAACGAGCAGTACTTC.